The clone carrying this T cell receptor beta chain was detected ten times or more. No antigen is known for it. The source of the sample is a study of CD8 T cells in ankylosing spondylitis. For TCR beta, libraries came from quantitative 5'-RACE with molecular barcodes. TCRdb re-called the 5' RACE reads through MiXCR, storing one row per CDR3 protein. The repertoire has 700,000 to 1,000,000 distinct CDR3 sequences, over 9.5% of them found once; the top ten carry just over 0.5%. In germline, CDR1 is LGHNT, CDR2 FRNRAP. Losses at the gene ends were 4 bases for V and 6 bases for J; bases not matched to a gene: 3. This CDR3 has 14 amino acids. Notes on the study in general: Ankylosing spondylitis blood appeared to be characterized by a TCR beta motif of under 10 highly homologous variants. Disease-linked clones had a CD8+ phenotype and relatively low frequency in peripheral blood.

This sequence originates from a male donor with ankylosing spondylitis. Sequencing was done on a sample of blood, either unsorted or a sorted T cell fraction (not recorded which). This chain uses TRBV12-5 with TRBJ2-3; TRBD2 matches at 11 bases. Here the CDR3 DNA reads TGTGCTAGTGGTTCGGGACTAGCGGCCGATACGCAGTATTTT. Residues: CASGSGLAADTQYF. Full variable domain (outside the CDR3, taken from reference TRBV12-5 and TRBJ2-3): DARVTQTPRHKVTEMGQEVTMRCQPILGHNTVFWYRQTMMQGLELLAYFRNRAPLDDSGMPKDRFSAEMPDATLATLKIQPSEPRDSAVYFCASGSGLAADTQYFGPGTRLTVL.